This T cell receptor beta chain derives from a study of breast tumors, draining lymph nodes, adjacent tissues. Broader study findings: Tumors had less TCR diversity than lymph nodes, more than nontumor tissue.

This CDR3 has 13 residues. Trimming removed 3 bases at V and 2 bases at J, with 8 bases between. TCRdb re-derived calls from the multiplex PCR reads in MiXCR, one entry per CDR3 protein. The sample holds some 170,000 distinct CDR3 sequences, approximately 30% seen once. There are many counts of this clonotype. Its antigen is not identified. Axillary draining lymph nodes of breast cancer patients supplied the node samples. The TCR originated in a female donor with breast cancer. Some clones in this sample may be carry-over from other donors' samples. The material sequenced was axillary lymph node tissue. J is TRBJ2-7 and V is TRBV12-3 or TRBV12-4; D is perhaps TRBD1 (6 bases). CDR3 DNA: TGTGCCAGCAGTTTGGGGACAACCTACGAGCAGTACTTC. It codes for CASSLGTTYEQYF.